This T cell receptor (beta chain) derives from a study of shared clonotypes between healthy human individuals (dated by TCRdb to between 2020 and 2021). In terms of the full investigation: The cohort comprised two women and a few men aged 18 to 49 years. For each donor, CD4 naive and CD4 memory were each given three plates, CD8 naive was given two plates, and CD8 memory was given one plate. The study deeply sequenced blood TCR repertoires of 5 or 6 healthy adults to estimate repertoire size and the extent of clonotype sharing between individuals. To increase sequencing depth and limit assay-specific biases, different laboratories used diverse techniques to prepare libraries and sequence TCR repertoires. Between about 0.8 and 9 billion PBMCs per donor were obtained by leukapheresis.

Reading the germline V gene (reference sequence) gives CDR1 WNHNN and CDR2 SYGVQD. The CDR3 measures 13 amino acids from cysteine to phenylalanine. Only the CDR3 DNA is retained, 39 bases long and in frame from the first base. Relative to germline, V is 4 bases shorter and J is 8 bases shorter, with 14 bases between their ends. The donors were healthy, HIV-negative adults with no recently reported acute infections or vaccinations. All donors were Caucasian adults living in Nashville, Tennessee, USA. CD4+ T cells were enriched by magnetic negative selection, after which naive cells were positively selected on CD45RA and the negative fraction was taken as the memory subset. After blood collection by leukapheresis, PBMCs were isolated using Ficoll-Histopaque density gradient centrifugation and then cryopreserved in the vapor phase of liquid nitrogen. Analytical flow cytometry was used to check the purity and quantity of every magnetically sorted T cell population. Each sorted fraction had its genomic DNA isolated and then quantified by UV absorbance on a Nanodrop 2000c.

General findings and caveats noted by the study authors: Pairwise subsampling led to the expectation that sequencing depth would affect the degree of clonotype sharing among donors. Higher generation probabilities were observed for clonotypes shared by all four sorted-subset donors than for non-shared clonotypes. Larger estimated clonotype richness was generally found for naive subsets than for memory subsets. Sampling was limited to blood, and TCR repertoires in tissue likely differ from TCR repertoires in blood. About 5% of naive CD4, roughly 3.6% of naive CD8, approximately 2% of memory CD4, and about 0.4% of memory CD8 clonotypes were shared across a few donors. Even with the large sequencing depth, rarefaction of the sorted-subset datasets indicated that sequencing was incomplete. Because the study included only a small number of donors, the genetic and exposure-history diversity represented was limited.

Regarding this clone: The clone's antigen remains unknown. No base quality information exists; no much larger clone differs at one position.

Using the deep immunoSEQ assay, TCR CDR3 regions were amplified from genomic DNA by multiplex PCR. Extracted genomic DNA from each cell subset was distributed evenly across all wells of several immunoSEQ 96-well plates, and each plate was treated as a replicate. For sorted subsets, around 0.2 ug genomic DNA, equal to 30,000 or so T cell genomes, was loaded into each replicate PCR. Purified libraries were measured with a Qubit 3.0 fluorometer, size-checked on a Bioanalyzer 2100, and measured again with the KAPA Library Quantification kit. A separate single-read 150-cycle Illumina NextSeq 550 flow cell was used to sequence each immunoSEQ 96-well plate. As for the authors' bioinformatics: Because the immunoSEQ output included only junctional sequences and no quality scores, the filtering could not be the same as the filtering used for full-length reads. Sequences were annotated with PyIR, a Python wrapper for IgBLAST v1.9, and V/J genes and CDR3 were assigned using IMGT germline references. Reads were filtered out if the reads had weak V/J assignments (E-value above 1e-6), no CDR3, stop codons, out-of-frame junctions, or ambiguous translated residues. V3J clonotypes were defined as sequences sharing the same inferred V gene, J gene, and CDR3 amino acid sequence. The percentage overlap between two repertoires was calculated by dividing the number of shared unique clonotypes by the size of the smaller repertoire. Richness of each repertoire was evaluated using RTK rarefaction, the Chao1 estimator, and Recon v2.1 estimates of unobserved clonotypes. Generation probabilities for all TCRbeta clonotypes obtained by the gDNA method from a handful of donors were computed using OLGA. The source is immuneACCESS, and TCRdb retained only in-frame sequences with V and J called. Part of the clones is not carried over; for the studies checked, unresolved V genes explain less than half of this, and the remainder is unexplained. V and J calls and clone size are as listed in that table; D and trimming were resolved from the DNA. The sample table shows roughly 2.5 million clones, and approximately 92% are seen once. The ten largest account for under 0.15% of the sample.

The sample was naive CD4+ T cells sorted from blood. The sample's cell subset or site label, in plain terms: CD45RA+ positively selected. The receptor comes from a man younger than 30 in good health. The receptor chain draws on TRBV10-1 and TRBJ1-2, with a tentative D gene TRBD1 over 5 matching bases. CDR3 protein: CASSAWPGGGYTF. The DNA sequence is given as TGCGCCAGCAGTGCCTGGCCGGGGGGAGGCTACACCTTC.